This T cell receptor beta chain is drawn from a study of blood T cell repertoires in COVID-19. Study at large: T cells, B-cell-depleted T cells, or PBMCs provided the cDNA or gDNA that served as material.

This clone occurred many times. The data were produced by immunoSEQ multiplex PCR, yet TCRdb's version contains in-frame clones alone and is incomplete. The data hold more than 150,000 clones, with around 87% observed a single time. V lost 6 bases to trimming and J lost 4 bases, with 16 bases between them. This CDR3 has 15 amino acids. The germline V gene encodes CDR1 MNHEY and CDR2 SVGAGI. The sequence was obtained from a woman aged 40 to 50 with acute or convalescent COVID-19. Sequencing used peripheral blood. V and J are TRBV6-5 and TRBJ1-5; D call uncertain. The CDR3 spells CASSPRSGGNQPQHF. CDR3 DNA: TGTGCCAGCAGCCCGCGTTCCGGCGGGAATCAGCCCCAGCATTTT.